This T cell receptor (beta chain) stems from a study of CD8+ T cells in alopecia areata. Sequencing relied on a cDNA template that was reverse transcribed from extracted RNA. Data came from immunoSEQ multiplex PCR; TCRdb stores just in-frame clones and leaves some out. The repertoire holds about 30,000 clones, 62% seen once, with roughly 18% in the top ten. Trimming took off 5 bases at V and 5 bases at J, with 13 bases between the two ends. The germline gives CDR1 SGHDT, CDR2 YYEEEE. The CDR3 has 13 residues. The V and J genes are TRBV5-6 and TRBJ1-2, with a weak D call TRBD1 (6 bases). The sequenced material came from NKG2D-high CD8+ T cells sorted from blood. The receptor comes from a human donor with alopecia areata. The CDR3 bases are TGTGCCAGCAGGATCGGACAGAGGTATGGCTACACCTTC. Encoded protein: CASRIGQRYGYTF. The variable domain in full, with the rest retrieved from reference TRBV5-6 and TRBJ1-2, is DAGVTQSPTHLIKTRGQQVTLRCSPKSGHDTVSWYQQALGQGPQFIFQYYEEEERQRGNFPDRFSGHQFPNYSSELNVNALLLGDSALYLCASRIGQRYGYTFGSGTRLTVV.